The 6 T cell receptor beta chains given below trace back to one sample, sequenced in a study of shared clonotypes between healthy human individuals. Assay used: immunoSEQ multiplex PCR; TCRdb lists only in-frame clones, some missing. The sample includes about 2.4 million clones, over 85% of them seen just once. Source material: naive CD4+ T cells from PBMCs. Subset given: CD45RA+ positively selected. These receptors were obtained from a man in his late teens or twenties in good health. Some clones in this sample may be carry-over from other donors' samples.

This chain joins TRBV28 and TRBJ1-1; D is perhaps TRBD1 (6 bases). V lost 3 bases and J 7 bases, leaving 9 bases between the germline ends. Germline lookup yields CDR1 MDHEN and CDR2 SYDVKM. CDR3 length: 12 amino acids. The CDR3 protein is CASSLTGLEAFF. As DNA, the CDR3 is TGTGCCAGCAGTTTGACAGGACTTGAAGCTTTCTTT.

Here the CDR3 DNA reads TGTGCCACCAAGACCTACGGGACAGGGGAGCAGAATCAGCCCCAGCATTTT. Translating it yields CATKTYGTGEQNQPQHF. The chain combines TRBV19 with TRBJ1-5, with 10 bases fitting TRBD1. The CDR3 is 17 amino acids. The ends lost 10 bases at V and 4 bases at J; junction bases unmatched: 16. CDR1 is LNHDA, CDR2 SQIVND, per germline (reference sequence). Using reference TRBV19 and TRBJ1-5 for the parts outside the CDR3, the full variable domain is DGGITQSPKYLFRKEGQNVTLSCEQNLNHDAMYWYRQDPGQGLRLIYYSQIVNDFQKGDIAEGYSVSREKKESFPLTVTSAQKNPTAFYLCATKTYGTGEQNQPQHFGDGTRLSIL.

CDR3 sequence reads: CASSLAMAGSTDTQYF. Here the CDR3 DNA reads TGTGCCAGCAGCTTGGCTATGGCAGGGAGCACAGATACGCAGTATTTT. J is TRBJ2-3 and V is TRBV5-6, with TRBD1 as a possible D gene (5 bases). V shed 0 bases and J shed 0 bases, with 11 bases lying between them. The CDR3 sequence is 16 residues long. Germline-derived CDR1 and CDR2 are SGHDT and YYEEEE.

This chain connects TRBV7-2 to TRBJ2-1, with 11 bases lining up with TRBD2. Germline V CDR1 and CDR2: SGHTA, FQGNSA. V trimming: 4 bases; J trimming: 12 bases; junction bases outside the gene matches: 11. The CDR3 has 15 amino acids. The chain's CDR3 is CASSSTGTSGEGQFF. The CDR3 region has the DNA TGTGCCAGCAGCTCCACCGGGACTAGCGGAGAGGGGCAGTTCTTC.

The chain uses TRBV2 and TRBJ2-7, with D possibly TRBD1 on 6 matching bases. Germline CDR1 reads SNHLY; CDR2 reads FYNNEI. CDR3 length: 15 residues. Trimming stripped 6 bases from V and 2 bases from J, with 17 bases between. The CDR3 sequence is CASSYDRDTTYEQYF. The CDR3 coding sequence is TGTGCCAGCAGCTATGACCGGGACACTACCTACGAGCAGTACTTC.

To note about this clone: Distinct nucleotide sequences in the sample also encode this CDR3. V gene TRBV5-1 combines with J gene TRBJ1-5, with D unresolved. In germline, CDR1 is SGHRS, CDR2 YFSETQ. V gave up 0 bases and J gave up 1 base, with 8 bases separating them. The CDR3 consists of 15 residues. The CDR3 is CASSLEGGSNQPQHF. The DNA of the CDR3 is TGCGCCAGCAGCTTGGAAGGAGGGAGCAATCAGCCCCAGCATTTT.